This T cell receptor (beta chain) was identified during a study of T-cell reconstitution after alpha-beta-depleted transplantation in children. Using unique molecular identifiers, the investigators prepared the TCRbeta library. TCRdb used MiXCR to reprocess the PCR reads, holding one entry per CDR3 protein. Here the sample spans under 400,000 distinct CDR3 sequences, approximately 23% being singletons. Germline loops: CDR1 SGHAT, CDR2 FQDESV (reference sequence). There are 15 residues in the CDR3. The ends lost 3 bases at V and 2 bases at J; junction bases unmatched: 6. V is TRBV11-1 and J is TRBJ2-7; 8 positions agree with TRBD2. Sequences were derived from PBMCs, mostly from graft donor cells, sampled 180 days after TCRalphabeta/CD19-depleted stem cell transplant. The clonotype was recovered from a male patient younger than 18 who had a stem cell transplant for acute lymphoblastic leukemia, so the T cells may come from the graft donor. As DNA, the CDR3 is TGTGCCAGCAGCTTTTCCTCCGGGAGGGCCTACGAGCAGTACTTC. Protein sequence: CASSFSSGRAYEQYF.